What follows are 30 T cell receptor beta chains derived from one specimen sequenced in a study of OX40 agonist ivuxolimab in advanced cancers. The library relied on the immunoSEQ multiplex PCR assay. TCRdb stores this immuneACCESS table with in-frame sequences only. Part of the clones is absent; in the studies checked, under half of the shortfall reflects unresolved V genes, and no reason is known for the rest. This sample gives fewer than 20,000 clones in total; roughly four fifths of them show up just once. The ten largest clonotypes hold 40% to 45% of the sample. The sample consisted of CD4+ or CD8+ T cells sorted from blood, taken in a trial of the OX40 agonist ivuxolimab. The receptors stem from an adult with an advanced solid tumor such as melanoma, head and neck, liver or kidney cancer.

The chain uses TRBV30 and TRBJ2-2; weak D call: TRBD2 (6 bases). The CDR3 spans 14 residues. Per germline, CDR1 GTSNPN and CDR2 SVGIG (reference sequence). V was shortened by 2 bases and J by 1 base, with 8 bases between the two germline ends. The CDR3 DNA follows: TGTGCCTGGAGTACGGGACTGAACACCGGGGAGCTGTTTTTT. It specifies CAWSTGLNTGELFF.

The chain is built from TRBV4-1 and TRBJ2-1; 7 bases match TRBD1. CDR1 and CDR2 from the germline V gene are MGHRA and YSYEKL. This CDR3 contains 14 residues. Unmatched junction bases numbered 2, after V lost 1 base and J lost 5 bases. As DNA, the CDR3 is TGCGCCAGCAGCCAAGGCAGGGGGAACAATGAGCAGTTCTTC. Translation: CASSQGRGNNEQFF.

This rearrangement joins TRBV6-5 to TRBJ2-7; D possibly matches TRBD1 or TRBD2 (5 bases each). V gave up 7 bases and J gave up 2 bases, with 15 bases separating them. Germline lookup yields CDR1 MNHEY and CDR2 SVGAGI. CDR3 length: 14 amino acids. This CDR3 is CASTTEGRTYEQYF. For the CDR3, the DNA is TGTGCCAGCACCACAGAGGGACGGACCTACGAGCAGTACTTC.

The genes are TRBV6-6 and TRBJ2-2; D is ambiguous. This CDR3 is built from 11 residues. Germline CDR1 is MNHNY and CDR2 is SVGAGI (reference sequence). V lost 7 bases, J lost 5 bases, and 5 bases lay in between. CDR3 loop: CASIETGELFF. Here the CDR3 DNA reads TGTGCCAGCATAGAAACCGGGGAGCTGTTTTTT.

V and J are TRBV5-1 and TRBJ1-1; D possibly corresponds to TRBD1 (6 bases). Per germline, CDR1 SGHRS and CDR2 YFSETQ. Trimming removed 4 bases from V and 11 bases from J, with 18 bases in between. The CDR3 is 13 amino acids. CDR3 protein: CASSQAQGGRAFF. The DNA for the CDR3 is TGCGCCAGCAGCCAGGCACAGGGAGGGCGGGCTTTCTTT.

V is TRBV21-1 and J is TRBJ2-3; TRBD2 is taken as the D call from the table, unchecked against the DNA. TRBV21-1 is a recognized pseudogene. The CDR3 is 11 amino acids. The CDR3 DNA reads TGTGCCAGCAACTACACAGATACGCAGTATTTT. This translates into CASNYTDTQYF.

The rearrangement joins TRBV19 to TRBJ2-7; TRBD2 matches at 8 bases. Germline lookup yields CDR1 LNHDA and CDR2 SQIVND (reference sequence). V was pared by 10 bases and J by 4 bases, with 12 bases of the junction left unmatched. This CDR3 contains 14 residues. The CDR3 sequence is CATSPTGGIYEQYF. The CDR3 region has the DNA TGTGCCACATCACCAACGGGGGGGATTTACGAGCAGTACTTC.

To note about this clone: The germline gene is not matched at one end of the junction; a read error may be the cause. J is TRBJ2-5 and V is TRBV7-7; no clear D gene. Looked up from germline, CDR1 is SSHAT and CDR2 is FNYEAQ (reference sequence). The CDR3 has 16 amino acids. The CDR3 is CASSPLLWGNQETQYF. CDR3 in DNA: TGTGCTAGCAGCCCCTTGCTCTGGGGTAACCAAGAGACCCAGTACTTC. The whole variable domain, remainder taken from reference TRBV7-7 and TRBJ2-5, is GAGVSQSPRYKVTKRGQDVTLRCDPISSHATLYWYQQALGQGPEFLTYFNYEAQPDKSGLPSDRFSAERPEGSISTLTIQRTEQRDSAMYRCASSPLLWGNQETQYFGPGTRLLVL.

V gene TRBV9 combines with J gene TRBJ2-1; 14 bases map to TRBD2. The CDR3 has 15 amino acids. The V gene's germline CDR1 is SGDLS and CDR2 YYNGEE. Unmatched junction bases numbered 2, after V lost 3 bases and J lost 6 bases. CDR3 loop: CASSAGTSGGNEQFF. Written as DNA, the CDR3 is TGTGCCAGCAGCGCCGGGACTAGCGGGGGCAATGAGCAGTTCTTC.

The genes are TRBV25-1 and TRBJ2-1; 7 nucleotides match TRBD1. Germline-derived CDR1 and CDR2 are MGHDK and SYGVNS. The CDR3 extends over 16 amino acids. The V gene end was trimmed by 8 bases and the J gene end by 3 bases; junction bases not matched to a gene: 13. The CDR3 DNA follows: TGTGCCAGCGAGAGGGGGCCACCCTATTTCTACAATGAGCAGTTCTTC. Amino acid sequence: CASERGPPYFYNEQFF.

The chain combines TRBV9 with TRBJ2-2; D remains ambiguous. This CDR3 comprises 13 residues. V gave up 2 bases and J gave up 4 bases, with 6 bases separating them. Per germline, CDR1 SGDLS and CDR2 YYNGEE. The CDR3 nucleotides are TGTGCCAGCAGCGTTTCAAGCACCGGGGAGCTGTTTTTT. Protein: CASSVSSTGELFF.

The chain combines TRBV7-3 with TRBJ1-1; 7 bases fit TRBD1. The CDR3 is 13 amino acids. CDR1 SGHTA and CDR2 FQGTGA come from the germline V gene. The J segment lost 5 bases and the V segment lost 3 bases, leaving 3 bases of the junction unmatched. The CDR3 loop reads CASSFQTGTEAFF. The CDR3, as DNA: TGTGCCAGCAGCTTTCAGACAGGGACTGAAGCTTTCTTT. Variable domain in full (rest from reference TRBV7-3 and TRBJ1-1): GAGVSQTPSNKVTEKGKYVELRCDPISGHTALYWYRQSLGQGPEFLIYFQGTGAADDSGLPNDRFFAVRPEGSVSTLKIQRTERGDSAVYLCASSFQTGTEAFFGQGTRLTVV.

This clone was recorded a few times. The chain links TRBV4-3 to TRBJ1-2, with 10 positions matching TRBD1. The V gene's germline CDR1 is LGHNA and CDR2 YSLEER. Unmatched junction bases numbered 5, after V lost 3 bases and J lost 4 bases. This CDR3 is 15 amino acids long. CDR3 in amino acids: CASSQGQGLTYGYTF. The CDR3 DNA sequence: TGCGCCAGCAGCCAGGGACAGGGGTTAACCTATGGCTACACCTTC.

CDR3: CASSPTVDPYEQYF. The DNA of the CDR3 is TGTGCCAGCTCACCGACAGTCGATCCCTACGAGCAGTACTTC. This chain connects TRBV6-5 to TRBJ2-7; a possible D gene is TRBD1 (5 bases). The CDR3 runs to 14 residues. The V gene's germline CDR1 is MNHEY and CDR2 SVGAGI. V lost 8 bases to trimming and J lost 2 bases, with 16 bases between them.

The chain joins TRBV7-9 to TRBJ2-1, with D unclear. Germline CDR1 reads SEHNR; CDR2 reads FQNEAQ (reference sequence). The CDR3 is 13 residues long. Trimming left V 3 bases short and J 7 bases short, with 10 bases between. CDR3 amino acids: CASSFSMGNEQFF. The CDR3 nucleotides are TGTGCCAGCAGCTTTTCTATGGGGAATGAGCAGTTCTTC.

This rearrangement joins TRBV10-3 to TRBJ1-1; no clear D. Trimming cost V 4 bases and J 0 bases, with 9 bases left between them. Germline CDR1 is ENHRY and CDR2 is SYGVKD. The CDR3 is 14 amino acids. The CDR3 DNA reads as TGTGCCATCAGTGGTATGAAGATGAACACTGAAGCTTTCTTT. This codes for CAISGMKMNTEAFF.

This clone was detected only a few times. The chain links TRBV4-2 to TRBJ1-6, with D maybe TRBD1 (5 bases). CDR1 and CDR2 from the germline V gene are LGHNA and YNFKEQ. V was shortened by 5 bases and J by 7 bases, with 12 bases between the two germline ends. The CDR3 has 14 residues. The CDR3 region has the DNA TGTGCCAGCAGCTTAGCGCGGGACAATTCACCCCTCCACTTT. Protein product: CASSLARDNSPLHF.

This chain connects TRBV5-5 to TRBJ1-2, with D tentatively TRBD1 (6 bases). The CDR3 has 15 residues. Deletions cut 2 bases from V and 4 bases from J, with 15 bases between. Germline CDR1 is SGHKS and CDR2 is YYEKEE (reference sequence). The DNA of the CDR3 is TGTGCCAGCAGCTTAAGTAGTACAGGGATCTATGGCTACACCTTC. Its translation: CASSLSSTGIYGYTF. The variable domain in full, completed from reference TRBV5-5 and TRBJ1-2, reads DAGVTQSPTHLIKTRGQQVTLRCSPISGHKSVSWYQQVLGQGPQFIFQYYEKEERGRGNFPDRFSARQFPNYSSELNVNALLLGDSALYLCASSLSSTGIYGYTFGSGTRLTVV.

This chain links TRBV29-1 with TRBJ2-5; D is possibly TRBD1 or TRBD2 (5 bases each). Per germline, CDR1 SQVTM and CDR2 ANQGSEA. The CDR3 is 13 residues long. Between the trimmed V and J ends, which lost 6 bases and 3 bases, there was a span of 14 bases. The CDR3 protein is CSVESGTEETQYF. CDR3 bases: TGCAGCGTGGAGTCGGGGACCGAAGAGACCCAGTACTTC.

V and J are TRBV7-6 and TRBJ1-6; 8 bases agree with TRBD1. The trim removed 5 bases at V and 9 bases at J, leaving 9 bases unmatched. Germline-derived CDR1 and CDR2 are SGHVS and FNYEAQ. The CDR3 is 15 residues long. The CDR3, as DNA: TGTGCCAGCAGCGAGGGACAGGATTCTAGTTCACCCCTCCACTTT. Residues: CASSEGQDSSSPLHF.

V is TRBV7-3 and J is TRBJ2-7; no clear D. V gave up 2 bases and J gave up 2 bases, with 16 bases separating them. Looked up from germline, CDR1 is SGHTA and CDR2 is FQGTGA. CDR3 length: 16 residues. The CDR3 reads CASSLGPFTLAYEQYF. Written as DNA, the CDR3 is TGTGCCAGCAGCTTAGGTCCATTTACTTTGGCCTACGAGCAGTACTTC.

V is TRBV29-1 and J is TRBJ2-3, with D possibly TRBD1 on 5 matching bases. There are 14 residues in the CDR3. Trimming left V 1 base short and J 0 bases short, with 8 bases between. Germline V gene lookup returns CDR1 SQVTM and CDR2 ANQGSEA. The CDR3: CSVEVRASTDTQYF. The DNA of the CDR3 is TGCAGCGTTGAAGTCAGGGCTAGCACAGATACGCAGTATTTT.

The CDR3 spells CASSPRTGSSTEAFF. CDR3 sequence (DNA): TGTGCCAGTAGTCCGAGGACAGGGAGTAGCACTGAAGCTTTCTTT. V usage is TRBV19 and J usage is TRBJ1-1, with TRBD1 matching over 8 bases. CDR3 length: 15 amino acids. Trimming removed 5 bases from V and 4 bases from J; junction bases left unmatched: 9. Germline V gene sequence: CDR1 LNHDA, CDR2 SQIVND (reference sequence).

This chain links TRBV30 with TRBJ2-1; TRBD1 is a possible D gene (5 bases). This CDR3 is built from 17 residues. Germline-derived CDR1 and CDR2 are GTSNPN and SVGIG (reference sequence). Deletions cut 0 bases from V and 4 bases from J, with 19 bases between. The DNA for the CDR3 is TGTGCCTGGAGTGTCCCCGAAGAGCAGGGTCCATACAATGAGCAGTTCTTC. It specifies CAWSVPEEQGPYNEQFF. Full variable domain (rest looked up from reference TRBV30 and TRBJ2-1): SQTIHQWPATLVQPVGSPLSLECTVEGTSNPNLYWYRQAAGRGLQLLFYSVGIGQISSEVPQNLSASRPQDRQFILSSKKLLLSDSGFYLCAWSVPEEQGPYNEQFFGPGTRLTVL.

V is TRBV2 and J is TRBJ2-3; D perhaps matches TRBD1 (6 bases). V was clipped by 7 bases and J by 2 bases, with 10 bases between them. The CDR3 runs 13 residues. CDR1 is SNHLY and CDR2 is FYNNEI in the germline V gene. The CDR3 coding sequence is TGTGCCAGCAATGGGGGCCTCACAGATACGCAGTATTTT. As protein: CASNGGLTDTQYF. Full variable domain (outside the CDR3, taken from reference TRBV2 and TRBJ2-3): EPEVTQTPSHQVTQMGQEVILRCVPISNHLYFYWYRQILGQKVEFLVSFYNNEISEKSEIFDDQFSVERPDGSNFTLKIRSTKLEDSAMYFCASNGGLTDTQYFGPGTRLTVL.

The gene calls are TRBV5-1 and TRBJ1-1; D call uncertain. This CDR3 has 16 amino acids. In germline, CDR1 is SGHRS, CDR2 YFSETQ. The ends were cut back, 1 base at V and 1 base at J, with 14 bases in the middle. The CDR3 sequence: CASSLSGLGSNTEAFF. For the CDR3, the DNA is TGCGCCAGCAGCTTGAGTGGGCTGGGCTCGAACACTGAAGCTTTCTTT.

The V call is TRBV4-2, the J call TRBJ1-5; 7 bases map to TRBD1. V lost 4 bases, J lost 3 bases, and 3 bases stayed unmatched. CDR3 size: 14 residues. Germline CDR1 reads LGHNA; CDR2 reads YNFKEQ. For the CDR3, the DNA is TGTGCCAGCAGCCCCGGGACAGCCAATCAGCCCCAGCATTTT. Amino acids: CASSPGTANQPQHF.

The chain is built from TRBV30 and TRBJ1-2, with D uncertain. The germline V gene encodes CDR1 GTSNPN and CDR2 SVGIG (reference sequence). The CDR3 is 13 residues long. The V and J ends lost 2 bases and 4 bases respectively, with 11 bases between them. The CDR3 DNA reads as TGTGCCTGGAGTTTCCCCCGGGCCTATGGCTACACCTTC. Its protein is CAWSFPRAYGYTF.

The CDR3 DNA reads as TGCGCCAGCAGGGCGGACAGGGACCTCACCGGGGAGCTGTTTTTT. Residues: CASRADRDLTGELFF. The gene calls are TRBV5-1 and TRBJ2-2; 8 positions agree with TRBD1. The CDR3 loop spans 15 amino acids. CDR1 and CDR2 from the germline V gene are SGHRS and YFSETQ. Trimming at V came to 5 bases and at J to 4 bases, leaving 7 bases not matched to a gene.

The V call is TRBV7-3, the J call TRBJ2-1, with a possible D match to TRBD2 (7 bases). In germline, CDR1 is SGHTA, CDR2 FQGTGA. Trimming took off 2 bases at V and 1 base at J, with 15 bases between the two ends. The CDR3 sequence is 17 residues long. The CDR3 nucleotides are TGTGCCAGCAGCTTAGGGTTTGCGGGGGCATCCTACAATGAGCAGTTCTTC. Protein sequence: CASSLGFAGASYNEQFF.